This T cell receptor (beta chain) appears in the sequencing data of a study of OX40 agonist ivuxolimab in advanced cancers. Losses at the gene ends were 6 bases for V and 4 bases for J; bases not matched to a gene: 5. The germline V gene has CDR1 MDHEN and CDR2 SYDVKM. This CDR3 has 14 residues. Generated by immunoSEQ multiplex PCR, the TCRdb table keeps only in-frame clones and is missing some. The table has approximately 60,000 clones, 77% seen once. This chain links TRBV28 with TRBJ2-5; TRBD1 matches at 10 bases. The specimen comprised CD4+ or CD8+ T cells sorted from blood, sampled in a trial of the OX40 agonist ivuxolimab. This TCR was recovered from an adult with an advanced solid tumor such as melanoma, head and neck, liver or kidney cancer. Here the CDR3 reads CASSLGQGIETQYF. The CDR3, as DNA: TGTGCCAGCAGCCTGGGACAGGGGATAGAGACCCAGTACTTC.